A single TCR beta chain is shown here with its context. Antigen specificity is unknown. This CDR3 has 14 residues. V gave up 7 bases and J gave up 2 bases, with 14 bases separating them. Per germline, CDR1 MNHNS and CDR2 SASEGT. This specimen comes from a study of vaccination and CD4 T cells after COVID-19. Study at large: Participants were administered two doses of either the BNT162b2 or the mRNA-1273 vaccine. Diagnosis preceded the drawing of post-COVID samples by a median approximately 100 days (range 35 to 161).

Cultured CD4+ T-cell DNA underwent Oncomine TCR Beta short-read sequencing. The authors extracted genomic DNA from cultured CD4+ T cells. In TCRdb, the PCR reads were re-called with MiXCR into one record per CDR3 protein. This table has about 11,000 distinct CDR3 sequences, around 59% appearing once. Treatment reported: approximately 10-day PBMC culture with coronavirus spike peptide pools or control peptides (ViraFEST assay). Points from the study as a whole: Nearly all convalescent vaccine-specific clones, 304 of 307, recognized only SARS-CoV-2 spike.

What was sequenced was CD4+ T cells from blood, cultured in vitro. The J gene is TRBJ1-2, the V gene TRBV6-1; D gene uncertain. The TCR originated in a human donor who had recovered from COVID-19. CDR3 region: CASKIGAGNYGYTF. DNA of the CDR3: TGTGCCAGCAAAATAGGCGCCGGGAACTATGGCTACACCTTC.